This TCR beta chain is drawn from a study of blood T cell repertoires in COVID-19. Losses at the gene ends were 4 bases for V and 1 base for J; bases not matched to a gene: 4. Per the germline V gene, CDR1 is SGHTS and CDR2 is YDEGEE. This CDR3 is 16 amino acids long. The repertoire was sequenced with immunoSEQ multiplex PCR; TCRdb's copy has only in-frame clones and lacks some. The sample lists more than 75,000 clones; approximately 88% were seen once. The rearrangement joins TRBV5-8 to TRBJ2-5; 13 bases are a match to TRBD2. The TCR sequence derives from a human donor in a cohort sampled during active COVID-19. Sequenced input: peripheral blood. The DNA for the CDR3 is TGTGCCAGCAGCCTGGGACTAGCGGGGATCCAAGAGACCCAGTACTTC. It is translated as CASSLGLAGIQETQYF.